This T cell receptor (beta chain) was sequenced for a study of regulatory T cells in long-lasting Graves disease. Sequencing libraries for TCR beta were prepared with iRepertoire HTBI primers and Arm-PCR of CDR3 regions. TCRdb reprocessed the multiplex PCR reads via MiXCR and lists one record per CDR3 protein. The data show about 660,000 distinct CDR3 sequences, around 30% seen once. Time point given: persistent/refractory GD, antithyroid drugs over 5 years with positive TRAb. PBMC RNA served as the TCR library source. The receptor was isolated from a female donor with Graves disease. Sample: peripheral blood mononuclear cells (PBMCs), taken when the disease was refractory, from a patient treated with antithyroid drugs.

The CDR3 nucleotides are TGTGCCAGCACCCTTCAGGGGGGCCCTTATGGGGCCAACGTCCTGACTTTC. Its protein is CASTLQGGPYGANVLTF. The chain recombines TRBV2 with TRBJ2-6, with D perhaps matching TRBD1 (7 bases). V lost 7 bases, J lost 3 bases, and 19 bases lay in between. Germline CDR1 SNHLY, CDR2 FYNNEI. The CDR3 has 17 amino acids.